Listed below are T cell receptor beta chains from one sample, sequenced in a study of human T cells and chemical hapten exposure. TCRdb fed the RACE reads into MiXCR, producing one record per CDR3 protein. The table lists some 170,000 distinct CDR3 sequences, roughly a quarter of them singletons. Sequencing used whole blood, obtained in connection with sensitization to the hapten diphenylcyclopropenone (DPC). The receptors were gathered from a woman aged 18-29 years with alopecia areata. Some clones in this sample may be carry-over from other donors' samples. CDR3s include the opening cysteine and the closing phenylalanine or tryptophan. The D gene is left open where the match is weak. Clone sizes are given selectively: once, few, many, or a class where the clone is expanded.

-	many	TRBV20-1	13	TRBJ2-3	CSASGTDINTQYF	TGCAGTGCCTCCGGGACTGATATTAATACGCAGTATTTT
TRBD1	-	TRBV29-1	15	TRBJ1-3	CSVAGTVLLGNTIYF	TGCAGCGTTGCGGGGACAGTGCTACTTGGAAACACCATATATTTT
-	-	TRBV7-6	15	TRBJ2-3	CTSSLGVTSTDTQYF	TGTACCAGCAGCTTAGGTGTTACTAGCACAGATACGCAGTATTTT
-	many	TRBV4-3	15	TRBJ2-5	CASSPTGIVRETQYF	TGCGCCAGCAGCCCCACAGGGATAGTTCGAGAGACCCAGTACTTC
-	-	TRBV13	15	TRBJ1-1	CASSRQGLVYTEAFF	TGTGCCAGCAGCCGTCAGGGGCTGGTGTACACTGAAGCTTTCTTT
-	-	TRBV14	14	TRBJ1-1	CASSQDLSGTEAFF	TGTGCCAGCAGCCAAGATCTATCGGGGACTGAAGCTTTCTTT
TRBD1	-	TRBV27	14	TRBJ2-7	CASSLGGQIYEQYF	TGTGCCAGCAGTTTAGGGGGACAGATATACGAGCAGTACTTC
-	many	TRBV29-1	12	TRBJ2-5	CSVGTAQGTQYF	TGCAGCGTTGGAACAGCTCAGGGGACCCAGTACTTC
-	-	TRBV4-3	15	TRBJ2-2	CASSQGAINTGELFF	TGCGCCAGCAGCCAAGGGGCGATTAACACCGGGGAGCTGTTTTTT
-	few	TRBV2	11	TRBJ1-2	CASSEVGGYTF	TGTGCCAGCAGTGAAGTTGGTGGCTACACCTTC
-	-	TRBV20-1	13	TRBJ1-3	CSAMTVSGNTIYF	TGCAGTGCAATGACAGTCTCTGGAAACACCATATATTTT
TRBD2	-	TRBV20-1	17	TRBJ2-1	CSARVRTSGSSYNEQFF	TGCAGTGCTAGAGTTCGGACTAGCGGGAGCTCCTACAATGAGCAGTTCTTC
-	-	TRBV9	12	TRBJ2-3	CASSVVTDTQYF	TGTGCCAGCAGCGTAGTCACAGATACGCAGTATTTT
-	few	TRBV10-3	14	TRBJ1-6	CAISENQDNSPLHF	TGTGCCATCAGTGAGAACCAGGATAATTCACCCCTCCACTTT
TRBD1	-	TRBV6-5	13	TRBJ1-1	CASSFPGTGAAFF	TGTGCCAGCAGCTTCCCGGGGACAGGGGCCGCTTTCTTT
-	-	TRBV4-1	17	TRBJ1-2	CASSQDGQGPSRYGYTF	TGCGCCAGCAGCCAAGATGGTCAGGGTCCTTCTCGGTATGGCTACACCTTC
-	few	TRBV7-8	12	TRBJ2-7	CASSFDTYEQYF	TGTGCCAGCAGCTTCGACACATACGAGCAGTACTTC